The table lists the clone carrying this T cell receptor (beta chain) with a few counts. No antigen is known for it. The data are from a study of T cells after yellow fever vaccination. Looking at the study overall: The fractions with low cell numbers were processed using SMART-Seq v4 Ultra Low Input. Overall study findings and caveats: Most clones from primary vaccination were detected again post-booster (about 96% CD4, approximately 90% CD8). Clonotypes found in both CD4 and CD8 compartments made up a small share.

CDR1 SGDLS and CDR2 YYNGEE come from the germline V gene. Trimming removed 4 bases from V and 3 bases from J, with 10 bases in between. This CDR3 is 13 amino acids long. TCRdb re-called the 5' RACE reads with MiXCR, one entry per CDR3 protein. The sample contains about 240,000 distinct CDR3 sequences, roughly 7.2% of which appear only once. The TCR comes from a man aged 30 to 45 who received the YFV17D yellow fever vaccine. The chain has TRBV9 and TRBJ1-1; possibly TRBD1 for D (5 bases). The sequences come from CD4+ T cells sorted from PBMCs, collected 15 days after the yellow fever booster vaccination. In DNA form, the CDR3 reads TGTGCCAGCAGCTGGGACGGAGACACTGAAGCTTTCTTT. It translates to CASSWDGDTEAFF.